The 11 T cell receptor beta chains below were found in one sample sequenced in a study of post-analysis software for immune sequencing data. Study observations and caveats: When patients were compared with controls, 4 or 5 TRBV segments were more frequent, TRBV5-6, TRBV5-1 and TRBV20-1 among them.

Antigens for these TCRs are unknown. Unique molecular identifiers were present in the TCR beta cDNA libraries. TCRdb ran MiXCR on the PCR reads and lists one entry per CDR3 protein. The sample lists hundreds of thousands of distinct CDR3 sequences, around 44% seen once, with under 2% in the top ten. The sample was blood. These receptors came from a girl between 5 and 17 years old with multiple sclerosis.

The chain combines TRBV7-8 with TRBJ2-7; 7 bases match TRBD1. Trimming removed 2 bases from V and 0 bases from J; junction bases left unmatched: 7. The CDR3 is 16 residues long. In germline, CDR1 is SGHVS, CDR2 FQNEAQ. DNA of the CDR3: TGTGCCAGCAGCTTACCAGGGGGTCCCGACTCCTACGAGCAGTACTTC. It codes for CASSLPGGPDSYEQYF.

The chain is built from TRBV29-1 and TRBJ1-1; D uncertain. Germline V gene lookup returns CDR1 SQVTM and CDR2 ANQGSEA. The CDR3 is 12 residues long. Trimming pared 4 bases from V and 6 bases from J, leaving 12 bases between. CDR3 DNA: TGCAGCGTTGGGCAGCTAGTCCCTGAAGCTTTCTTT. Residues: CSVGQLVPEAFF.

This chain uses TRBV3-1 with TRBJ2-5; D not resolved. TRBJ2-7 matches the DNA end more closely, so the J call is doubtful. CDR3 size: 13 residues. The germline CDR1 and CDR2 sequences are LGHDT and YNNKEL (reference sequence). Here the CDR3 DNA reads TGTGCCAGCAGCCAAGGGGTGAAGTACGAGCAGTACTTC. Protein product: CASSQGVKYEQYF.

This clonotype was observed a single time. The chain's CDR3 is CASSRRPADDTEAFF. Here the CDR3 DNA reads TGTGCCAGCAGCCGAAGACCGGCCGATGACACTGAAGCTTTCTTT. The V and J genes are TRBV14 and TRBJ1-1; no clear D. Trimming shortened V by 4 bases and J by 3 bases, and 15 bases separated the two germline ends. CDR3 length equals 15 residues. Germline V gene sequence: CDR1 SGHDN, CDR2 FVKESK.

The V call is TRBV6-1, the J call TRBJ2-3, with D possibly being TRBD2 (5 bases). Germline CDR1 is MNHNS and CDR2 is SASEGT. This CDR3 has 19 residues. Trimming shortened V by 2 bases and J by 1 base, and 22 bases separated the two germline ends. CDR3 protein: CASSERMASWGRGTDTQYF. In DNA, the CDR3 is TGTGCCAGCAGTGAACGGATGGCTAGCTGGGGTCGTGGCACAGATACGCAGTATTTT.

The chain couples TRBV29-1 to TRBJ1-1, with 10 bases fitting TRBD1. Trimming took 5 bases from V and 3 from J; bases not matched to a gene: 9. The CDR3 runs 15 residues. Per germline, CDR1 SQVTM and CDR2 ANQGSEA. The CDR3 sequence: CSVFLSDRGDTEAFF. CDR3 DNA: TGCAGCGTTTTCCTCTCGGACAGGGGGGACACTGAAGCTTTCTTT.

This clonotype has more than one count but fewer than ten. The V call is TRBV9, the J call TRBJ2-7, with a weak D call TRBD1 (5 bases). The CDR3 is made up of 16 amino acids. V was cut by 4 bases and J by 2 bases, with 19 bases left in between. Germline V gene lookup returns CDR1 SGDLS and CDR2 YYNGEE. DNA for the CDR3: TGTGCCAGCAGCCCTTATCGCGGACAAGTTCCCTACGAGCAGTACTTC. Protein sequence: CASSPYRGQVPYEQYF.

This clonotype was detected a few times. The rearrangement joins TRBV29-1 to TRBJ2-5; TRBD2 might be the D (7 bases). Per the germline V gene, CDR1 is SQVTM and CDR2 is ANQGSEA. The CDR3 has 14 amino acids. For the CDR3, the DNA is TGCAGTCATGGAGGGGGGGGGCCCAGGGAGACCCAGTACTTC. Translated: CSHGGGGPRETQYF.

V and J are TRBV10-3 and TRBJ2-7; possible D gene TRBD2, 6 bases. CDR3 length: 14 residues. V lost 7 bases and J 0 bases, leaving 13 bases between the germline ends. Germline values: CDR1 ENHRY, CDR2 SYGVKD. CDR3 DNA sequence: TGTGCCATCAATTTGGGGGGACTCTCCTACGAGCAGTACTTC. It translates to CAINLGGLSYEQYF.

The chain is built from TRBV5-8 and TRBJ2-1, with 15 positions matching TRBD2. The CDR3 is 17 amino acids. With 4 bases clipped from V and 9 bases from J, the junction kept 11 bases outside the gene matches. The germline gives CDR1 SGHTS, CDR2 YDEGEE. This CDR3 reads CASSPWTSGRAKGEQFF. The DNA of the CDR3 is TGTGCCAGCAGCCCCTGGACTAGCGGGAGGGCCAAAGGTGAGCAGTTCTTC.

This clonotype was counted only a few times. The V gene is TRBV7-2, the J gene TRBJ2-1, with D possibly being TRBD1 (6 bases). V was shortened by 4 bases and J by 7 bases, with 14 bases between the two germline ends. The CDR3 consists of 14 residues. The germline V gene has CDR1 SGHTA and CDR2 FQGNSA. The CDR3 spells CASSYRQVWNEQFF. CDR3 bases: TGTGCCAGCAGCTACCGACAGGTTTGGAATGAGCAGTTCTTC. The variable domain in full, with the rest retrieved from reference TRBV7-2 and TRBJ2-1, is GAGVSQSPSNKVTEKGKDVELRCDPISGHTALYWYRQSLGQGLEFLIYFQGNSAPDKSGLPSDRFSAERTGGSVSTLTIQRTQQEDSAVYLCASSYRQVWNEQFFGPGTRLTVL.